This TCR beta chain was retrieved from a study of blood T cell repertoires in COVID-19. The trim removed 3 bases at V and 1 base at J, leaving 4 bases unmatched. This CDR3 spans 16 amino acids. Germline CDR1 and CDR2: MGHRA and YSYEKL. As processed by the authors: Using reference gene primer amplification, nucleated cell counts were estimated. The protocol was immunoSEQ multiplex PCR, while the TCRdb copy is restricted to in-frame clones and leaves out a portion. V and J calls and clone size are given by that table; D and trimming were obtained from the DNA. The profile shows hundreds of thousands of clones, over 70% of them singletons.

The chain has TRBV4-1 and TRBJ2-1; the match to TRBD2 covers 9 bases. The sample comprised peripheral blood. The TCR comes from a human donor in a cohort sampled during active COVID-19. The CDR3 sequence is CASSHWRGGSYNEQFF. CDR3 coding DNA: TGCGCCAGCAGCCACTGGCGGGGGGGATCCTACAATGAGCAGTTCTTC.